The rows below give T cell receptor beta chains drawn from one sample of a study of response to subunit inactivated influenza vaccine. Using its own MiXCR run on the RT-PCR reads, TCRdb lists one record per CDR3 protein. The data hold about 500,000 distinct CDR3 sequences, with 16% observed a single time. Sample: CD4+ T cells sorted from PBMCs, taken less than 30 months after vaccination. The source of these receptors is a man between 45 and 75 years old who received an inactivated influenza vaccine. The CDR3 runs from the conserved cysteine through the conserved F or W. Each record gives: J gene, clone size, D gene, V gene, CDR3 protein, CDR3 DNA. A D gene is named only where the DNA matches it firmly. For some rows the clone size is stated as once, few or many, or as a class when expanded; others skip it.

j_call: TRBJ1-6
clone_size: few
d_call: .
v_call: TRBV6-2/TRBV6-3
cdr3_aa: CASSIGQIDNSPLHF
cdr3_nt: TGTGCCAGCAGTATTGGACAGATCGATAATTCACCCCTCCACTTT

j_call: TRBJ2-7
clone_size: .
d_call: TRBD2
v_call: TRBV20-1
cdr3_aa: CRLQTSGRLDEQYF
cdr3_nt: TGCAGATTACAGACTAGCGGGAGGTTGGACGAGCAGTACTTC

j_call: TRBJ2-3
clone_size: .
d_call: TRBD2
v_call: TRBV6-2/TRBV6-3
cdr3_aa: CASSSGTTQCF
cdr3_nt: TGTGCCAGCAGTAGCGGGACTACGCAGTGTTTT

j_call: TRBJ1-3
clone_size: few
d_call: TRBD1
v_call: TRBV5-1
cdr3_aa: CASSEATGGAPAPGNTIYF
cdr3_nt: TGCGCCAGCAGCGAAGCAACAGGGGGTGCACCTGCCCCTGGAAACACCATATATTTT

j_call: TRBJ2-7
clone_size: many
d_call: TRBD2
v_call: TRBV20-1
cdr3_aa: CSAREAYSRGGSGRGEQYF
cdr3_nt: TGCAGTGCTAGAGAGGCCTACTCACGGGGAGGTAGCGGGAGGGGTGAGCAGTACTTC

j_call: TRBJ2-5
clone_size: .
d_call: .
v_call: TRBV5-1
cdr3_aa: CASSPGRTQETQYF
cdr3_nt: TGCGCCAGCAGCCCGGGACGGACCCAAGAGACCCAGTACTTC

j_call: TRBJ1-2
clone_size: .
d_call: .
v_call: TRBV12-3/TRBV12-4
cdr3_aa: CASSAGPKGGYTF
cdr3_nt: TGTGCCAGCAGTGCCGGGCCGAAGGGTGGCTACACCTTC

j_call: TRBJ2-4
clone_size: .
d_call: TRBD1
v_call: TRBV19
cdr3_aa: CASSPRQGVNIQYF
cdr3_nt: TGTGCCAGTAGTCCCCGGCAGGGGGTAAACATTCAGTACTTC

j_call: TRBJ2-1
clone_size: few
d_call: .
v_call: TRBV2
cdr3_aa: CASNGAILNNEQFF
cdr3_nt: TGTGCCAGCAATGGGGCGATACTAAACAATGAGCAGTTCTTC

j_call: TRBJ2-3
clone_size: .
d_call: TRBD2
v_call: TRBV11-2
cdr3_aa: CATSSGAADTQYF
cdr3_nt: TGTGCCACCTCTAGCGGGGCCGCAGATACGCAGTATTTT

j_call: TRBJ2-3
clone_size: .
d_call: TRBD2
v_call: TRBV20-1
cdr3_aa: CSARPSGIGTQYF
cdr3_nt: TGCAGTGCTAGACCTAGCGGGATAGGTACGCAGTATTTT

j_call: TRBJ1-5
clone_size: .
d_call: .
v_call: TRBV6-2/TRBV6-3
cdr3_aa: CASSTIGGADQPQHF
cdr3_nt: TGTGCCAGCAGTACCATTGGGGGGGCGGATCAGCCCCAGCATTTT

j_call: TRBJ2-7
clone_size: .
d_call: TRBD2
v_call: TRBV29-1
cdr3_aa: CSVSGRALEEQYF
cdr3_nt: TGCAGCGTTAGCGGGAGGGCCCTAGAGGAGCAGTACTTC

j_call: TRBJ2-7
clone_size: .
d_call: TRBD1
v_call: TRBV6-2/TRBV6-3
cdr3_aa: CASSPHGTGSYEQYF
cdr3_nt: TGTGCCAGCAGCCCCCACGGGACAGGGTCCTACGAGCAGTACTTC

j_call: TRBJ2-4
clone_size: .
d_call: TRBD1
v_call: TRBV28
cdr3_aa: CASIPGQGPNIQYF
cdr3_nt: TGTGCCAGCATCCCGGGACAGGGACCAAACATTCAGTACTTC

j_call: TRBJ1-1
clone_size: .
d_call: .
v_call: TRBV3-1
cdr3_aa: CASSQDSINTEAFF
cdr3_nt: TGTGCCAGCAGCCAGGACAGTATAAACACTGAAGCTTTCTTT

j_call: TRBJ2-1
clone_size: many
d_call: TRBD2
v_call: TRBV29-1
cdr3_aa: CSVARTSGNNEQFF
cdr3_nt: TGCAGCGTAGCGCGGACTAGCGGGAACAATGAGCAGTTCTTC

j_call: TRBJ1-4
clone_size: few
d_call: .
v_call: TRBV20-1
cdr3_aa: CSAPKEGGMGPNEKLFF
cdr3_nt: TGCAGTGCCCCTAAGGAGGGGGGAATGGGTCCTAATGAAAAACTGTTTTTT

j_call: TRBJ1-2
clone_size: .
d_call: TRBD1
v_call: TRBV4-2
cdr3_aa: CASSQDTGGTYGYTF
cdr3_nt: TGTGCCAGCAGCCAAGACACAGGGGGGACCTATGGCTACACCTTC

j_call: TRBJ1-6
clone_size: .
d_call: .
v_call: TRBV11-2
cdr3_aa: CASSPQGLRNSPLHF
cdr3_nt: TGTGCCAGCAGCCCACAGGGTCTTCGGAATTCACCCCTCCACTTT

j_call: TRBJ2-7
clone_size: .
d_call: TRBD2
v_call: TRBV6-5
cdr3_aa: CASNQGRGQQYF
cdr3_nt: TGTGCCAGCAACCAAGGGAGGGGACAGCAGTACTTC

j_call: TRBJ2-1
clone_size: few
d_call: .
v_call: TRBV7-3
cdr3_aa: CASSPASVPYNEQFF
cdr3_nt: TGTGCCAGCAGTCCGGCTAGCGTCCCCTACAATGAGCAGTTCTTC

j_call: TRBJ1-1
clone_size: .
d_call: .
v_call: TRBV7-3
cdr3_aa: CASSAHPGTEAFF
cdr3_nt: TGTGCCAGCAGCGCCCATCCTGGCACTGAAGCTTTCTTT

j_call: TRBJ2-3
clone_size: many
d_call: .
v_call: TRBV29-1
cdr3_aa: CSVQGTDTQYF
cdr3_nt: TGCAGCGTTCAAGGGACAGATACGCAGTATTTT

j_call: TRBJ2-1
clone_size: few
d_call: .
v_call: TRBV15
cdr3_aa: CATSRGGMGIGDEQFF
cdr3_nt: TGTGCCACCAGCAGAGGAGGGATGGGGATAGGGGATGAGCAGTTCTTC

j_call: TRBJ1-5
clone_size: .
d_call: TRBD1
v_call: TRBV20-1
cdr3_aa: CSAKSPGQGEAQHF
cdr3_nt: TGCAGTGCCAAATCCCCGGGACAGGGAGAGGCCCAGCATTTT

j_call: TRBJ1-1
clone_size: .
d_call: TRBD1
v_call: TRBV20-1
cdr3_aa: CSARGDRATEAFF
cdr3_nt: TGCAGTGCTAGGGGAGACAGGGCCACTGAAGCTTTCTTT

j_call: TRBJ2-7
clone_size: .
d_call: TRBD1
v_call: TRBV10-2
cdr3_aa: CASGTGEYEQYF
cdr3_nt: TGCGCCAGCGGGACAGGCGAATACGAGCAGTACTTC

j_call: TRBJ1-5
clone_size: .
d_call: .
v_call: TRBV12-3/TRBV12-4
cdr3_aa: CASSLEHQPQHF
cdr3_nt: TGTGCCAGCAGCCTCGAGCATCAGCCCCAGCATTTT

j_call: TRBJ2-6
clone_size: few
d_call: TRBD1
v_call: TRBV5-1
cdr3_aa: CASSGGQVPVLTF
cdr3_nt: TGCGCCAGCAGCGGGGGACAGGTCCCCGTCCTGACTTTC

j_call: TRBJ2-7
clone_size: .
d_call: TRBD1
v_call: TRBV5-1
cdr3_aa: CASNPGQGTYEQYF
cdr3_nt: TGCGCCAGTAACCCGGGACAGGGGACCTACGAGCAGTACTTC

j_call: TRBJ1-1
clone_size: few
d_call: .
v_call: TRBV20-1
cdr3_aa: CSARDVGRLNTEAFF
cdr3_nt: TGCAGTGCTAGAGATGTGGGACGGCTGAACACTGAAGCTTTCTTT

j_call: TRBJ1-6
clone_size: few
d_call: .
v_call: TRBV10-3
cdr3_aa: CAIGESSYNSPLHF
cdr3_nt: TGTGCCATCGGGGAGAGCTCCTATAATTCACCCCTCCACTTT

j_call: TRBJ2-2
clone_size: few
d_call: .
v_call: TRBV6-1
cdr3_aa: CASERGQGTGELFF
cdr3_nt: TGTGCCAGCGAACGGGGGCAGGGCACCGGGGAGCTGTTTTTT

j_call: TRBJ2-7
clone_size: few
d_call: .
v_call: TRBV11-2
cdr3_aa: CASSRRAGYEQYF
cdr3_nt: TGTGCCAGCAGCCGGCGGGCAGGCTACGAGCAGTACTTC

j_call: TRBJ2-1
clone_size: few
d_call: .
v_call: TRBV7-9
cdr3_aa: CASSNNRATVNEQFF
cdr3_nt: TGTGCCAGCAGCAATAACCGGGCGACGGTCAATGAGCAGTTCTTC

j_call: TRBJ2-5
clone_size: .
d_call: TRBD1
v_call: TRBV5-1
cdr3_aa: CASSRNPGGMETQYF
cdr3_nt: TGCGCCAGCAGCCGAAACCCAGGGGGAATGGAGACCCAGTACTTC

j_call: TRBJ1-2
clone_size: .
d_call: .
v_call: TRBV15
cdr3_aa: CATSFGRGAAYGYTF
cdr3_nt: TGTGCCACCAGCTTTGGACGAGGGGCGGCCTATGGCTACACCTTC

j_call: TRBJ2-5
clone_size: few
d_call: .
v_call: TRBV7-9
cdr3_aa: CASSSQGGSFQETQYF
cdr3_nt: TGTGCCAGCAGCTCACAGGGTGGGAGTTTTCAAGAGACCCAGTACTTC

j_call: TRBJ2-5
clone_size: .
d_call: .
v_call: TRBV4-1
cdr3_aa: CASSQSPRTAQETQYF
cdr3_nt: TGCGCCAGCAGCCAGTCCCCCAGGACAGCCCAAGAGACCCAGTACTTC

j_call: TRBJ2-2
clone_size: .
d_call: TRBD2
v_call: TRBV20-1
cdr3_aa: CSASQREARTGELFF
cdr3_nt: TGCAGTGCTAGCCAGCGGGAGGCGAGAACCGGGGAGCTGTTTTTT

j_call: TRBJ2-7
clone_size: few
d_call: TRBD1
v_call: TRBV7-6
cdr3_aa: CASSSSAQGAHEKYF
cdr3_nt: TGTGCCAGCAGCTCTAGTGCGCAGGGGGCGCATGAAAAGTACTTC

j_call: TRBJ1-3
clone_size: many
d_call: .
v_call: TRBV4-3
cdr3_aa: CASSQAIPGAAGNTIYF
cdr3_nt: TGCGCCAGCAGCCAAGCAATTCCAGGGGCGGCGGGAAACACCATATATTTT

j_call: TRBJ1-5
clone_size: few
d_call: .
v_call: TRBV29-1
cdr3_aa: CSVEVGSGSNQPQHF
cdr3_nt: TGCAGCGTTGAGGTGGGGAGTGGTAGCAATCAGCCCCAGCATTTT

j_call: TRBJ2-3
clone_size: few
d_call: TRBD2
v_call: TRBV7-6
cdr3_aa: CASSLALLAGTADTQYF
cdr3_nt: TGTGCCAGCAGCTTAGCGCTACTAGCGGGAACAGCAGATACGCAGTATTTT

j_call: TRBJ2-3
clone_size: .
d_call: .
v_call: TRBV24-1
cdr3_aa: CATSEPARADTQYF
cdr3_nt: TGTGCCACCAGTGAACCCGCGAGAGCGGATACGCAGTATTTT

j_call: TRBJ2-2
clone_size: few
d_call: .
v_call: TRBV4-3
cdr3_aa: CASSQDLLVRELFF
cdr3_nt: TGCGCCAGCAGCCAAGATCTGCTGGTCAGGGAGCTGTTTTTT

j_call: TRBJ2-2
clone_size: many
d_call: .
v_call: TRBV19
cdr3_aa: CASSMDGFTNTGELFF
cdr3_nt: TGTGCCAGTAGTATGGATGGATTCACGAACACCGGGGAGCTGTTTTTT

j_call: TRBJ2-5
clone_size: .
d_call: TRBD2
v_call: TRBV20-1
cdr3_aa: CSARDPLSSGKETQYF
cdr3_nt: TGCAGTGCTAGAGATCCGTTGTCTAGCGGTAAAGAGACCCAGTACTTC

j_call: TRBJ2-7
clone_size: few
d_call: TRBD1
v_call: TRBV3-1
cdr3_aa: CASSQDRGVHEQYF
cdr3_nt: TGTGCCAGCAGCCAGGACAGGGGCGTCCACGAGCAGTACTTC

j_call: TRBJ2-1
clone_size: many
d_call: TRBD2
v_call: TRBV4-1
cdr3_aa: CASSQDRTSGWNEQFF
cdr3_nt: TGCGCCAGCAGCCAAGATCGAACTAGCGGTTGGAATGAGCAGTTCTTC

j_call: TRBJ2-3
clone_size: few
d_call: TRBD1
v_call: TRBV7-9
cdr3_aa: CASSATTGSTDTQYF
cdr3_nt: TGTGCCAGCAGCGCCACGACAGGGTCGACAGATACGCAGTATTTT

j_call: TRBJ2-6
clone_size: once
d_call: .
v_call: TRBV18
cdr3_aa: CASSQVLRQATWANVLTF
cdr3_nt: TGTGCCAGCTCACAAGTCCTGCGCCAGGCGACTTGGGCCAACGTCCTGACTTTC